This T cell receptor beta chain came from a study of response to subunit inactivated influenza vaccine listed by TCRdb under 2018. As for the study more broadly: Deep quantitative T cell receptor repertoire profiling was used in the study to track responses to a trivalent subunit inactivated influenza vaccine.

Study-wide conclusions, independent of this receptor: It was suggested by the authors that each seasonal influenza vaccination may recruit only a limited number of new T cells.

Library method: RT-PCR. Instrument on record: Illumina HiSeq 2500. The public reads were run again by TCRdb, first through fastp at Q25 and then through MiXCR, and only productive beta chains were kept. Rows with a matching CDR3 protein are joined into one entry that keeps the most common DNA and genes. Counted in this sample were just under 550,000 distinct CDR3 sequences; 20% to 25% of them appeared once. 2.5% to 3% of the sample is taken by the ten largest. Cut back by 1 base and 5 bases, the V and J ends lie 12 bases apart. As encoded in the germline V gene, CDR1 is SGHRS while CDR2 is YFSETQ. Inclusive of the bounding cysteine and phenylalanine, the CDR3 is 14 residues long. The CDR3 DNA has 42 bases and is translated from base 1. This clonotype was seen a handful of times. What this receptor recognizes is not known. No base quality values were provided; no much bigger clone lies one nucleotide off.

These data are also associated with another study on T cells expressing NK-cell markers. That second publication adds: TCR beta cDNA libraries were made by 5'RACE template switching that added a universal primer site and unique molecular identifiers. Three sorted T-cell subsets (CD3+CD56+NKG2C+, CD3+CD56+NKG2C- and CD3+CD56-NKG2C+) from fewer than 10 donors had their TCR beta-chain repertoires profiled. Among the eight sequenced donors, seven were HCMV-seropositive and one was HCMV-seronegative. In several experiments an anti-gammadeltaTCR antibody was added to restrict sorting to alphabetaTCR-expressing T cells. For 5 or 6 donors, the dominant CD3+CD56+NKG2C+ clonotypes were among the top 10 CD8+ clonotypes and accounted for roughly 1.0-7.5% of CD8+ T cells. Those dominant clonotypes were again the most abundant among CD3+CD56-NKG2C+ cells in several donors, at 28.3-60.1%. It remained unclear whether the expanded NKG2C-expressing T cell clones were specific for HCMV antigens. The eight sequenced donors were randomly selected healthy volunteers, three men and five women. To determine HCMV serostatus, a commercial ELISA kit was used to detect HCMV-specific IgG in serum. Peripheral blood mononuclear cells were isolated from blood by Ficoll density gradient centrifugation. CD4+ and CD8+ T cells were isolated from PBMC by magnetic immunoseparation with Miltenyi isolation kits. cDNA synthesis was primed from the TCR beta constant segment, followed by two successive PCR amplification steps. Sequencing of the libraries produced 2 x 150 bp reads on Illumina HiSeq 2000/2500, MiSeq or NextSeq. MIGEC handled demultiplexing of the reads and grouping by UMI, while MiTCR was used to assemble and quantify clonotypes. To remove erroneous sequences, TCR cDNA sequences were retained only when supported by two or more reads. The tcR package was used for downstream repertoire analysis, and clonotypes were matched across fractions by CDR3 nucleotide sequence plus V segment. VDJmatch was used to annotate antigen specificity against VDJdb, with one amino acid substitution allowed in CDR3.

The rearrangement joined TRBV5-1 to TRBJ1-1; the D gene lacks a confident call. The TCR comes from a man between 45 and 60 years old who received an inactivated influenza vaccine. Donor details come from another sample of the same person, matched by shared clones. Sequenced material: CD4+ T cells sorted from PBMCs, taken 11 to 12 days after vaccination. The sequenced DNA is TGCGCCAGCAGCTTGTCCTGGGTTGGTACTGAAGCTTTCTTT. Its protein reads: CASSLSWVGTEAFF.